This TCR beta chain was sequenced for a study of shared clonotypes between healthy human individuals. Turning to the study itself: CD4 naive cells filled three plates per donor, CD4 memory three, CD8 naive two and CD8 memory one.

Each subset's genomic DNA was split evenly across several immunoSEQ plates. Clones were read by immunoSEQ multiplex PCR, and TCRdb kept only the in-frame ones, dropping some. Among hundreds of thousands of clones listed, 95% to 97% were seen once. Findings and limits, study-wide: Naive subsets, compared against memory subsets, generally had larger estimated richness values.

About this clone itself: Its antigen is as yet unknown.

CD8 memory merged CD45RO+ cells and CCR7-negative CD45RA+ TemRA cells into one population. Germline V lookup: CDR1 MDHEN, CDR2 SYDVKM. Trimming took 4 bases from V and 4 from J, leaving 13 bases between them. The length of the CDR3 is 14 residues. The J gene is TRBJ1-2, the V gene TRBV28; no definite D call. The clonotype originates from a man aged 25 to 45 in good health. Material: memory CD8+ T cells sorted from blood. Subset of the sample: CD45RO+ cells pooled with CCR7-negative TemRA cells. CDR3 residues: CASSSPGLGYGYTF. CDR3 nucleotide sequence: TGTGCCAGCAGTTCCCCCGGTTTAGGCTATGGCTACACCTTC.